These 28 T cell receptor beta chains were sequenced from one sample in a study of blood T cells in healthy people across ages. Through a sample-barcoded 5' primer and a J-beta primer mix, a second PCR was run for roughly 7 to 11 cycles. Using its own MiXCR run on the 5' RACE reads, TCRdb lists one record per CDR3 protein. The table lists 500,000 to 700,000 distinct CDR3 sequences, about 30% of them singletons. The sequencing sample was made of blood. These receptors came from a woman of 80 years or more in good health.

As to this clonotype: The junction departs from the called germline gene at one end, perhaps through a read error. The V gene is TRBV5-4, the J gene TRBJ2-4; 9 bases align to TRBD2. The CDR3 consists of 15 residues. Germline CDR1 is SGHNT and CDR2 is YYREEE (reference sequence). As DNA, the CDR3 is TGTGCCAGCACCTTGGGCGGGGGGGCCTACAATGAGCAGTACTTC. This sequence encodes CASTLGGGAYNEQYF.

This clonotype has a handful of counts. The rearrangement uses TRBV25-1 and TRBJ1-1; 10 bases match TRBD1. The V gene end was trimmed by 8 bases and the J gene end by 7 bases; junction bases not matched to a gene: 7. The CDR3 has 13 residues. Germline CDR1 reads MGHDK; CDR2 reads SYGVNS. For the CDR3, the DNA is TGTGCCAGCTCGGGACAGGGGAGGTTTGAAGCTTTCTTT. Translated, it gives CASSGQGRFEAFF.

This clonotype has a count of ten or more. The J gene is TRBJ2-1, the V gene TRBV20-1; 7 positions agree with TRBD2. CDR1 and CDR2 from the germline V gene are DFQATT and SNEGSKA (reference sequence). This CDR3 region has 16 residues. V dropped 7 bases and J dropped 1; count of bases not matched to a gene: 13. The CDR3 nucleotides read TGCAGTGGCGTAAAGGGAAAGCGGGGATCCTACAATGAGCAGTTCTTC. Translation: CSGVKGKRGSYNEQFF.

In its sample, this clonotype was seen a few times. The chain employs TRBV6-1 and TRBJ1-4; no clear D gene. V was cut by 10 bases and J by 2 bases, with 11 bases left in between. The CDR3 is 13 residues long. Per germline, CDR1 MNHNS and CDR2 SASEGT. CDR3: CAIRLPTNEKLFF. Here the CDR3 DNA reads TGTGCCATCCGGTTACCGACTAATGAAAAACTGTTTTTT.

This clonotype was picked up many times. This chain connects TRBV7-6 to TRBJ2-7, with D possibly being TRBD1 or TRBD2 (5 bases each). V lost 5 bases and J 2 bases, leaving 16 bases between the germline ends. This CDR3 spans 15 amino acids. CDR1 is SGHVS and CDR2 is FNYEAQ in the germline V gene. The CDR3 reads CASSLGSRGAYEQYF. CDR3 nucleotides: TGTGCCAGCAGCCTCGGCTCGAGAGGGGCCTACGAGCAGTACTTC.

This sequence joins TRBV25-1 and TRBJ2-5; 7 nucleotides match TRBD2. The V gene end was trimmed by 6 bases and the J gene end by 11 bases; junction bases not matched to a gene: 9. CDR1 MGHDK and CDR2 SYGVNS come from the germline V gene. The CDR3 contains 12 residues. CDR3: CASRGGTPRQYF. CDR3 DNA: TGTGCCAGCAGGGGGGGGACCCCGAGGCAGTACTTC. The entire variable domain, with the rest obtained from reference TRBV25-1 and TRBJ2-5, is as follows: EADIYQTPRYLVIGTGKKITLECSQTMGHDKMYWYQQDPGMELHLIHYSYGVNSTEKGDLSSESTVSRIRTEHFPLTLESARPSHTSQYLCASRGGTPRQYFGPGTRLLVL.

Note on this clonotype: This may be a read error, as it is one base from a much larger clone. The chain uses TRBV30 and TRBJ2-5; possible D gene TRBD1, 5 bases. CDR1 and CDR2 (germline): GTSNPN, SVGIG (reference sequence). The CDR3 runs to 12 residues. The CDR3 DNA follows: TGTGCCTGGACAGGGCGCCAAGAGGCCCAGTACTTC. This sequence encodes CAWTGRQEAQYF.

This clonotype was seen at least ten times. The chain employs TRBV5-1 and TRBJ1-1; D uncertain. Germline assignment: CDR1 SGHRS and CDR2 YFSETQ. The CDR3 runs to 14 residues. The ends were cut back, 0 bases at V and 8 bases at J, with 14 bases in the middle. CDR3 sequence: CASSLEGLRDEAFF. Here the CDR3 DNA reads TGCGCCAGCAGCTTGGAAGGTTTACGCGACGAAGCTTTCTTT.

Many counts were recorded for this clonotype. The chain couples TRBV6-2 or TRBV6-3 to TRBJ1-5; TRBD1 matches 9 bases. Germline CDR1 reads MNHEY; CDR2 reads SVGEGT. V was pared by 0 bases and J by 6 bases, with 15 bases of the junction left unmatched. The length of the CDR3 is 19 residues. Here the CDR3 reads CASSYSSGQGISSGQPQHF. In nucleotides, the CDR3 is TGTGCCAGCAGTTACTCTTCCGGACAGGGGATCTCCTCGGGTCAGCCCCAGCATTTT.

CDR3 sequence: CASSEGVRGNYGYTF. CDR3 nucleotides: TGTGCCAGCAGTGAAGGGGTCAGGGGTAACTATGGCTACACCTTC. The chain carries TRBV2 and TRBJ1-2; possibly TRBD1 for D (6 bases). Germline lookup yields CDR1 SNHLY and CDR2 FYNNEI. The CDR3 contains 15 residues. V lost 1 base to trimming and J lost 1 base, with 10 bases between them.

This chain connects TRBV14 to TRBJ1-6; possibly TRBD1 for D (6 bases). Trimming took off 2 bases at V and 7 bases at J, with 15 bases between the two ends. CDR3 length: 16 amino acids. Germline assignment: CDR1 SGHDN and CDR2 FVKESK. CDR3 region: CASSQFQGRGNSPLHF. The DNA of the CDR3 is TGTGCCAGCAGCCAATTTCAGGGGAGAGGGAATTCACCCCTCCACTTT.

The rearrangement uses TRBV4-1 and TRBJ2-5, with TRBD2 matching 7 bases. This CDR3 contains 14 residues. CDR1 and CDR2 from the germline V gene are MGHRA and YSYEKL. V was pared by 1 base and J by 3 bases, with 2 bases of the junction left unmatched. CDR3 bases: TGCGCCAGCAGCCAAGGGGCGGGGGAAGAGACCCAGTACTTC. Protein: CASSQGAGEETQYF.

The sample holds a few counts of this clonotype. The rearrangement joins TRBV5-1 to TRBJ2-7; 8 bases fit TRBD2. This CDR3 has 15 amino acids. V trimming: 3 bases; J trimming: 7 bases; junction bases outside the gene matches: 12. Germline assignment: CDR1 SGHRS and CDR2 YFSETQ. The CDR3 reads CASSSYGGEVNEQYF. CDR3 nucleotides: TGCGCCAGCAGCTCCTACGGGGGGGAGGTGAATGAGCAGTACTTC.

About this clonotype: A read error is possible here, since a much larger clone lies one base away. DNA of the CDR3: TGTGCCAGCAGCCAAGAGAGCAGACTAGCAGGGTATCAGCCCCGGCATTTT. The encoded protein is CASSQESRLAGYQPRHF. This chain joins TRBV3-1 and TRBJ1-5; the D gene is possibly TRBD1 (5 bases). Germline lookup yields CDR1 LGHDT and CDR2 YNNKEL (reference sequence). The CDR3 is 17 residues long. Supplemented by reference TRBV3-1 and TRBJ1-5, the full variable domain reads DTAVSQTPKYLVTQMGNDKSIKCEQNLGHDTMYWYKQDSKKFLKIMFSYNNKELIINETVPNRFSPKSPDKAHLNLHINSLELGDSAVYFCASSQESRLAGYQPRHFGDGTRLSIL.

There are many counts of this clonotype. The rearrangement uses TRBV7-2 and TRBJ2-1; 7 bases agree with TRBD1. There are 16 residues in the CDR3. Germline CDR1 and CDR2: SGHTA and FQGNSA. V was clipped by 1 base and J by 10 bases; unmatched bases: 13. CDR3 DNA sequence: TGTGCCAGCAGCTTAGGCGGCAGGGGGTTTACGGGAGAGCAGTTCTTC. Translation gives CASSLGGRGFTGEQFF.

This clonotype has at least ten counts. The chain is built from TRBV30 and TRBJ1-1; no clear D gene. Germline V gives CDR1 GTSNPN, CDR2 SVGIG (reference sequence). With 4 bases removed from V and 1 base from J, the gap between germline ends came to 16 bases. This CDR3 is 15 amino acids long. Here the CDR3 reads CAWTTSWASNTEAFF. The CDR3 bases are TGTGCCTGGACCACCTCATGGGCCTCGAACACTGAAGCTTTCTTT.

This clonotype was seen many times. The chain links TRBV4-3 to TRBJ1-1, with TRBD1 matching 7 bases. V gave up 6 bases and J gave up 7 bases; unmatched junction bases: 5. Germline CDR1 is LGHNA and CDR2 is YSLEER. The CDR3 totals 12 residues. The CDR3, as DNA: TGCGCCAGCAGGGGAGGGGGCGGTGAAGCTTTCTTT. It yields the protein CASRGGGGEAFF.

The sample holds many counts of this clonotype. The chain combines TRBV2 with TRBJ2-5; no firm D call. With 6 bases removed from V and 4 bases from J, the gap between germline ends came to 3 bases. Germline assignment: CDR1 SNHLY and CDR2 FYNNEI. CDR3 size: 10 residues. The CDR3 nucleotides read TGTGCCAGCAGAAGAGAGACCCAGTACTTC. Amino acid sequence: CASRRETQYF.

About this clonotype: Since a much larger clone is just one base distant, this may be a read error. J is TRBJ1-6 and V is TRBV7-6; 7 nucleotides agree with TRBD1. Looked up from germline, CDR1 is SGHVS and CDR2 is FNYEAQ. The CDR3 sequence is 16 residues long. This chain's CDR3 is CASSLMEWDRNSPPHF. The CDR3 nucleotides are TGTGCCAGCAGCCTTATGGAGTGGGACAGAAATTCACCCCCCCACTTT.

This clonotype was recorded many times. This sequence joins TRBV24-1 and TRBJ1-1, with D uncertain. Trimming removed 7 bases from V and 6 bases from J, with 11 bases in between. The CDR3 is 12 residues long. From germline, CDR1 is KGHDR and CDR2 SFDVKD. The CDR3 DNA is TGTGCCACCAGAGACGGGAGGGCTGAAGCTTTCTTT. Protein sequence: CATRDGRAEAFF.

This clonotype was seen repeatedly, ten times or more. CDR3 loop: CASSLRAGATDTQYF. DNA for the CDR3: TGTGCCAGCAGTCTCCGGGCGGGGGCTACAGATACGCAGTATTTT. The chain joins TRBV27 to TRBJ2-3; tentative D call: TRBD2 (7 bases). The germline CDR1 and CDR2 sequences are MNHEY and SMNVEV (reference sequence). The CDR3 covers 15 residues. The germline V and J ends were trimmed by 5 bases and 3 bases, with 15 bases remaining between them.

This clonotype was counted a few times. The V and J genes are TRBV4-2 and TRBJ2-2, with TRBD1 matching over 8 bases. Germline V gene lookup returns CDR1 LGHNA and CDR2 YNFKEQ. The CDR3 length is 14 residues. J gave up 6 bases and V 5 bases, and 5 bases lay outside the gene matches. The CDR3 nucleotides are TGTGCCAGCAGCTCGGGACAGGACCCCGGGGAGCTGTTTTTT. It translates to CASSSGQDPGELFF.

The sample holds a few counts of this clonotype. CDR3 bases: TGTGCCAGCAGCTTGGTCCAGGGGTCTGAAGCTTTCTTT. Translating gives CASSLVQGSEAFF. The V call is TRBV5-6, the J call TRBJ1-1; maybe TRBD1 (6 bases). Trimming took 0 bases from V and 6 from J, leaving 9 bases between them. The CDR3 is 13 amino acids. Germline CDR1 and CDR2: SGHDT and YYEEEE.

This clonotype has a count of ten or more. The chain has TRBV4-3 and TRBJ2-7, with a weak D call TRBD2 (5 bases). V lost 0 bases to trimming and J lost 6 bases, with 9 bases between them. The CDR3 contains 13 residues. Germline V lookup: CDR1 LGHNA, CDR2 YSLEER. In nucleotides, the CDR3 is TGCGCCAGCAGCCAAGATATCAGCGGCGAGCAGTACTTC. Translated: CASSQDISGEQYF.

As regards this clonotype: A read error may account for a junction end that differs from germline. The chain uses TRBV7-9 and TRBJ1-1; D unclear. Germline V gene sequence: CDR1 SEHNR, CDR2 FQNEAQ (reference sequence). The CDR3 has 15 residues. The CDR3 DNA reads TGTGCCGGCAGCTTTCAGAGACAAATGAACACTGAAGCTTTCTTT. Residues: CAGSFQRQMNTEAFF.

As to this clonotype: This may stem from a read error, because a much larger clone lies one nucleotide away. V is TRBV3-1 and J is TRBJ2-1, with 10 positions matching TRBD2. The CDR3 covers 14 residues. The germline V gene encodes CDR1 LGHDT and CDR2 YNNKEL (reference sequence). CDR3: CASGQGLAGDEQFF. CDR3 DNA: TGTGCCAGCGGCCAAGGGCTAGCGGGGGATGAGCAGTTCTTC.

This clonotype was found many times. The chain combines TRBV28 with TRBJ1-2; D not resolved. The V end was cut by 5 bases, the J end by 5 bases, with 24 bases between. Germline loops: CDR1 MDHEN, CDR2 SYDVKM. The CDR3 has 17 residues. CDR3 amino acids: CASSQTAPGPKPYGYTF. As DNA, the CDR3 is TGTGCCAGCAGTCAGACCGCCCCCGGGCCAAAACCTTATGGCTACACCTTC.

There are a few counts of this clonotype. The chain uses TRBV5-5 and TRBJ2-2, with a tentative D call TRBD2 (5 bases). The CDR3 covers 14 residues. The germline gives CDR1 SGHKS, CDR2 YYEKEE (reference sequence). Trimming cost V 2 bases and J 6 bases, with 11 bases left between them. CDR3 nucleotide sequence: TGTGCCAGCAGCTTACGGGGTACGGCCGGGGAGCTGTTTTTT. Protein sequence: CASSLRGTAGELFF.